Shown below are 32 T cell receptor beta chains from a single sample sequenced in a study of CD8 T cells in Susac syndrome (dated by TCRdb to the late 2010s). Library preparation used the immunoSEQ multiplex PCR assay. RNA was extracted with the RNeasy kit and about 0.5 to 1 ug was reverse transcribed using random hexamers. TCRdb reran the public reads through fastp at Q25 and MiXCR, keeping productive beta chains. Rows are combined by CDR3 protein, so each entry shows the most common genes and DNA. A total of 170,000 or so distinct CDR3 sequences appear in this sample, roughly 92% of them only once. The top ten constitute over 0.08% of the sample. The sequencing input was CD4+ T cells from PBMCs. The receptors were gathered from a human donor with multiple sclerosis.

The chain carries TRBV9 and TRBJ2-2; D unresolved. V dropped 2 bases and J dropped 5 bases, with 13 bases sitting between them. The CDR3 loop spans 15 amino acids. The germline CDR1 and CDR2 sequences are SGDLS and YYNGEE. The CDR3 sequence is CASSVVAGTTGELFF. CDR3 nucleotide sequence: TGTGCCAGCAGCGTGGTCGCTGGTACAACCGGGGAGCTGTTTTTT.

The V call is TRBV21-1, the J call TRBJ2-7; TRBD1, as called in the table, went unchecked against the DNA. TRBV21-1 is reported as a pseudogene. The CDR3 is made up of 20 amino acids. The CDR3 DNA reads TGTGCCAGCAGCAAAGTGGCCGCCCCGGGAGACCTGGACGGGCTGTACGAGCAGTACTTC. This translates into CASSKVAAPGDLDGLYEQYF.

The CDR3, as DNA: TGTGCCAGCAGTAAGTTGGAGTACACTGAAGCTTTCTTT. The encoded protein is CASSKLEYTEAFF. The chain employs TRBV12-3 or TRBV12-4 and TRBJ1-1; D unresolved. Trimming pared 5 bases from V and 3 bases from J, leaving 10 bases between. The CDR3 loop spans 13 amino acids.

The V and J genes are TRBV6-1 and TRBJ2-5; 7 positions agree with TRBD2. Germline CDR1 and CDR2: MNHNS and SASEGT. With V trimmed by 6 bases and J by 2 bases, 15 bases remained unmatched. The CDR3 sequence is 17 residues long. The CDR3 region has the DNA TGTGCCAGCAGGCAATCGGGCCTGGCGGGAGTTCAAGAGACCCAGTACTTC. It is translated as CASRQSGLAGVQETQYF.

In its sample, this clonotype was seen a few times. The rearrangement links TRBV12-3 or TRBV12-4 to TRBJ2-5, with TRBD2 identical over 7 bases. The CDR3 spans 13 residues. The trim removed 2 bases at V and 4 bases at J, leaving 1 base unmatched. CDR3: CASSLRTRETQYF. The CDR3 nucleotides are TGTGCCAGCAGTTTAAGGACTAGAGAGACCCAGTACTTC.

This chain connects TRBV20-1 to TRBJ2-1; the match to TRBD2 covers 9 bases. The germline CDR1 and CDR2 sequences are DFQATT and SNEGSKA (reference sequence). V lost 6 bases, J lost 2 bases, and 8 bases stayed unmatched. The CDR3 has 15 amino acids. CDR3 nucleotides: TGCAGTGCCAAAAGAGCTAGCGGGGCCTACAATGAGCAGTTCTTC. It yields the protein CSAKRASGAYNEQFF.

The chain uses TRBV20-1 and TRBJ2-5; maybe TRBD2 (5 bases). The CDR3 sequence is 14 residues long. The V end was cut by 4 bases, the J end by 2 bases, with 14 bases between. Germline loops: CDR1 DFQATT, CDR2 SNEGSKA (reference sequence). The chain's CDR3 is CSAIPGILQETQYF. The DNA of the CDR3 is TGCAGTGCTATACCGGGGATCCTACAAGAGACCCAGTACTTC.

The chain uses TRBV19 and TRBJ2-5; no definite D call. Germline CDR1 and CDR2: LNHDA and SQIVND (reference sequence). With 5 bases removed from V and 3 bases from J, the gap between germline ends came to 10 bases. The CDR3 extends over 13 amino acids. DNA for the CDR3: TGTGCCAGTAGTCACGATCCGAAAGAGACCCAGTACTTC. It is translated as CASSHDPKETQYF.

In its sample, this clonotype was seen once. The CDR3 here is CASSLALARGGTDTQYF. CDR3 nucleotide sequence: TGTGCCAGCAGCTTGGCCCTAGCGAGAGGAGGAACAGATACGCAGTATTTT. The V gene is TRBV5-4, the J gene TRBJ2-3, with D perhaps TRBD2 (6 bases). This CDR3 is built from 17 residues. Germline CDR1 reads SGHNT; CDR2 reads YYREEE (reference sequence). The germline V and J ends were trimmed by 0 bases and 3 bases, with 17 bases remaining between them.

The gene calls are TRBV28 and TRBJ1-2; 10 bases match TRBD1. Germline V gives CDR1 MDHEN, CDR2 SYDVKM. The V gene end was trimmed by 8 bases and the J gene end by 6 bases; junction bases not matched to a gene: 6. The CDR3 loop spans 13 amino acids. The CDR3 nucleotides are TGTGCCAGCCTCTCGGGACAGGGGAATGGCTACACCTTC. Translating gives CASLSGQGNGYTF.

The rearrangement joins TRBV6-5 to TRBJ1-3, with D perhaps TRBD1 (6 bases). Germline V gives CDR1 MNHEY, CDR2 SVGAGI. CDR3 length: 18 amino acids. Trimming removed 0 bases from V and 0 bases from J, with 15 bases in between. CDR3: CASSYSRQRGISGNTIYF. Written as DNA, the CDR3 is TGTGCCAGCAGTTACTCGAGGCAAAGGGGGATCTCTGGAAACACCATATATTTT.

The chain combines TRBV6-1 with TRBJ1-6; maybe TRBD1 (5 bases). V was pared by 4 bases and J by 8 bases, with 18 bases between. Germline CDR1 and CDR2: MNHNS and SASEGT. The CDR3 extends over 16 amino acids. The CDR3 sequence: CASSGGGGQTYSPLHF. The CDR3 bases are TGTGCCAGCAGTGGGGGGGGAGGTCAGACCTATTCACCCCTCCACTTT.

The chain uses TRBV20-1 and TRBJ2-7; 7 bases line up with TRBD2. The CDR3 extends over 14 amino acids. Germline V gives CDR1 DFQATT, CDR2 SNEGSKA (reference sequence). The junction had 13 bases not matched to a gene; V was cut back by 5 bases and J by 6 bases. CDR3 loop: CSAGGDSTAREQYF. CDR3 nucleotide sequence: TGCAGTGCTGGGGGGGACTCCACCGCCCGCGAGCAGTACTTC.

The chain combines TRBV28 with TRBJ1-1; D is ambiguous. Germline CDR1 is MDHEN and CDR2 is SYDVKM. The CDR3 extends over 12 amino acids. Trimming took off 2 bases at V and 5 bases at J, with 6 bases between the two ends. CDR3: CASSLRTTEAFF. The CDR3 region has the DNA TGTGCCAGCAGTTTAAGGACGACTGAAGCTTTCTTT.

The rearrangement uses TRBV12-3 or TRBV12-4 and TRBJ1-1; the D is unclear. The CDR3 sequence is 14 residues long. Trimming cost V 6 bases and J 5 bases, with 16 bases left between them. CDR3 nucleotides: TGTGCCAGCAGGGAGACATCCCGGAGGACTGAAGCTTTCTTT. This sequence encodes CASRETSRRTEAFF.

The rearrangement joins TRBV6-2 or TRBV6-3 to TRBJ2-7; 9 bases match TRBD2. CDR1 is MNHEY, CDR2 SVGEGT, per germline. The CDR3 totals 19 residues. Losses at the gene ends were 2 bases for V and 2 bases for J; bases not matched to a gene: 16. The CDR3 is CASSYRSQPGLAETYEQYF. The DNA of the CDR3 is TGTGCCAGCAGTTACCGATCCCAACCGGGACTAGCTGAAACCTACGAGCAGTACTTC.

This chain uses TRBV30 with TRBJ2-3; D possibly corresponds to TRBD2 (5 bases). CDR1 GTSNPN and CDR2 SVGIG come from the germline V gene (reference sequence). V was trimmed by 0 bases and J by 4 bases, leaving 20 bases between them. This CDR3 region has 17 residues. Here the CDR3 reads CAWSVRLAGYSSDTQYF. CDR3 DNA sequence: TGTGCCTGGAGTGTACGTCTAGCTGGGTATAGCTCAGATACGCAGTATTTT.

This clonotype has just one count. The rearrangement uses TRBV4-1 and TRBJ2-7; the match to TRBD1 covers 7 bases. The V gene's germline CDR1 is MGHRA and CDR2 YSYEKL. The CDR3 sequence is 16 residues long. The ends lost 0 bases at V and 3 bases at J; junction bases unmatched: 8. CDR3 in DNA: TGCGCCAGCAGCCAAGAACCGGGACAGAGTAACTACGAGCAGTACTTC. This codes for CASSQEPGQSNYEQYF.

As DNA, the CDR3 is TGTGCCAGCAGGATAAATGAGCAGTTCTTC. Translating gives CASRINEQFF. The chain recombines TRBV2 with TRBJ2-1; D is undetermined. The germline V gene has CDR1 SNHLY and CDR2 FYNNEI. V lost 6 bases, J lost 7 bases, and 4 bases lay in between. The CDR3 sequence is 10 residues long.

CDR3: CASSLDRTGGYYNEQFF. The CDR3 DNA reads TGTGCCAGCAGCTTAGACCGCACGGGGGGCTACTACAATGAGCAGTTCTTC. This sequence joins TRBV11-2 and TRBJ2-1; the D gene is possibly TRBD2 (7 bases). The V end lost 0 bases, the J end lost 3 bases, and 15 bases lay between the germline ends. Germline-derived CDR1 and CDR2 are SGHAT and FQNNGV. The CDR3 has 17 residues.

This chain uses TRBV9 with TRBJ1-5; a weak D match, TRBD1 (5 bases). The CDR3 runs 15 residues. Per the germline V gene, CDR1 is SGDLS and CDR2 is YYNGEE. Trimming stripped 0 bases from V and 2 bases from J, with 9 bases between. The CDR3 loop is CASSVGGLGNQPQHF. The DNA of the CDR3 is TGTGCCAGCAGCGTAGGGGGGTTGGGCAATCAGCCCCAGCATTTT.

The V call is TRBV18, the J call TRBJ1-1; D ambiguous. In germline, CDR1 is KGHSH, CDR2 LQKENI. The CDR3 has 16 amino acids. V gave up 0 bases and J gave up 0 bases, with 11 bases separating them. In DNA, the CDR3 is TGTGCCAGCTCACCACCGGGAGGCAACATGAACACTGAAGCTTTCTTT. It codes for CASSPPGGNMNTEAFF.

The chain couples TRBV27 to TRBJ2-2; perhaps D is TRBD1 or TRBD2 (6 bases each). This CDR3 has 16 amino acids. The V gene's germline CDR1 is MNHEY and CDR2 SMNVEV (reference sequence). Trimming cost V 3 bases and J 3 bases, with 14 bases left between them. The CDR3: CASSFLRGRDTGELFF. CDR3 nucleotides: TGTGCCAGCAGTTTTCTTCGGGGGCGGGACACCGGGGAGCTGTTTTTT.

The V and J genes are TRBV3-1 and TRBJ2-2, with D unclear. The length of the CDR3 is 15 residues. The germline CDR1 and CDR2 sequences are LGHDT and YNNKEL (reference sequence). With 2 bases removed from V and 0 bases from J, the gap between germline ends came to 7 bases. CDR3 DNA: TGTGCCAGCAGCCAAATGGGGACGAACACCGGGGAGCTGTTTTTT. This sequence encodes CASSQMGTNTGELFF.

The chain recombines TRBV20-1 with TRBJ1-3, with D possibly being TRBD1 (5 bases). Trimming removed 0 bases from V and 8 bases from J, with 17 bases in between. The CDR3 spans 15 residues. Germline CDR1 reads DFQATT; CDR2 reads SNEGSKA (reference sequence). CDR3 in amino acids: CSARDLAGSVDTIYF. DNA for the CDR3: TGCAGTGCTAGAGATCTGGCAGGGTCCGTAGACACCATATATTTT.

This chain joins TRBV19 and TRBJ1-2; no definite D call. The germline V gene has CDR1 LNHDA and CDR2 SQIVND (reference sequence). There are 13 residues in the CDR3. Between the trimmed V and J ends, which lost 6 bases and 3 bases, there was a span of 11 bases. CDR3 in amino acids: CASSPPRDYGYTF. The CDR3 region has the DNA TGTGCCAGTAGCCCACCTCGGGACTATGGCTACACCTTC.

V is TRBV3-1 and J is TRBJ2-1; D not certain. The CDR3 sequence is 18 residues long. The germline V gene encodes CDR1 LGHDT and CDR2 YNNKEL (reference sequence). V was clipped by 1 base and J by 6 bases, with 22 bases between them. The CDR3: CASSQANIRQSRSNEQFF. The DNA for the CDR3 is TGTGCCAGCAGCCAAGCGAATATTAGGCAGTCACGGTCCAATGAGCAGTTCTTC.

The chain links TRBV4-3 to TRBJ1-2; 7 bases fit TRBD1. V trimming: 5 bases; J trimming: 4 bases; junction bases outside the gene matches: 10. There are 15 residues in the CDR3. Germline loops: CDR1 LGHNA, CDR2 YSLEER. CDR3 residues: CASSSDPGGSYGYTF. The CDR3 nucleotides read TGCGCCAGCAGCTCAGACCCAGGGGGAAGCTATGGCTACACCTTC.

V usage is TRBV12-3 or TRBV12-4 and J usage is TRBJ2-7; tentatively, D is TRBD2 (6 bases). Between the trimmed V and J ends, which lost 3 bases and 4 bases, there was a span of 16 bases. This CDR3 contains 15 residues. The CDR3 region has the DNA TGTGCCAGCAGTTTGGGCGGGAACCCAAGTTACGAGCAGTACTTC. Encoded protein: CASSLGGNPSYEQYF.

This chain uses TRBV20-1 with TRBJ1-1; no clear D gene. This CDR3 is 13 amino acids long. CDR1 DFQATT and CDR2 SNEGSKA come from the germline V gene (reference sequence). Trimming removed 3 bases at V and 1 base at J, with 9 bases between. Here the CDR3 DNA reads TGCAGTGCTAGGCAGGACCAGAACACTGAAGCTTTCTTT. Residues: CSARQDQNTEAFF.

The chain has TRBV14 and TRBJ1-6; the match to TRBD1 covers 10 bases. The V gene's germline CDR1 is SGHDN and CDR2 FVKESK. V trimming: 6 bases; J trimming: 8 bases; junction bases outside the gene matches: 1. The CDR3 consists of 13 residues. The CDR3 sequence: CASRTGGDSPLHF. The CDR3 DNA sequence: TGTGCCAGCAGGACAGGGGGCGATTCACCCCTCCACTTT.

The CDR3: CASSRDSLGYGYTF. In DNA, the CDR3 is TGCGCCAGCAGCCGGGATTCTCTAGGCTATGGCTACACCTTC. V usage is TRBV5-1 and J usage is TRBJ1-2, with D uncertain. The V end lost 4 bases, the J end lost 4 bases, and 14 bases lay between the germline ends. The CDR3 loop spans 14 amino acids. Per germline, CDR1 SGHRS and CDR2 YFSETQ.